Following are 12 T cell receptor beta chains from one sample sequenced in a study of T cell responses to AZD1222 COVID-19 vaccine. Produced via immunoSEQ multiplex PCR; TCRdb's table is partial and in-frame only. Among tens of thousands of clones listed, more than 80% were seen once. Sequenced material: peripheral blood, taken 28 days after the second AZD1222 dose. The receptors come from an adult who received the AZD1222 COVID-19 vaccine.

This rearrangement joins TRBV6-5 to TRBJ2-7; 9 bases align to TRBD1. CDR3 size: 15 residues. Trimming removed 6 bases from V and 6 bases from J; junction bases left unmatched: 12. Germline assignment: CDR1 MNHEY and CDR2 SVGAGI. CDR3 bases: TGTGCCAGCAGACCAGGACAGGGGTTCCGCGTCGAGCAGTACTTC. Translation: CASRPGQGFRVEQYF.

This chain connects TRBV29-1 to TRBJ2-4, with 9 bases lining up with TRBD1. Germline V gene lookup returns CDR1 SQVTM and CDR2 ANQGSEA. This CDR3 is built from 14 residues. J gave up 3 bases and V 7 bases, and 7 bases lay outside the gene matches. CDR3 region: CSASLGQGKNIQYF. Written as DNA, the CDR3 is TGCAGCGCCTCCCTGGGACAGGGCAAAAACATTCAGTACTTC.

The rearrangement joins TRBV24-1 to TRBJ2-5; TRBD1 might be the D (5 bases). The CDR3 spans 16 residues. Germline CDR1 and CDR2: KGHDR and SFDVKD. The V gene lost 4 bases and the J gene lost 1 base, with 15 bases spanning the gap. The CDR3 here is CATSDSPGRAQETQYF. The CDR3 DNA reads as TGTGCCACCAGTGACTCGCCCGGCAGGGCCCAAGAGACCCAGTACTTC.

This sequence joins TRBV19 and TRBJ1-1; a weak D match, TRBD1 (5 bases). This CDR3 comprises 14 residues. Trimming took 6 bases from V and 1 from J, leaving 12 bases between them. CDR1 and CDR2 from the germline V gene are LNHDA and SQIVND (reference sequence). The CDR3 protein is CASSPLDRNTEAFF. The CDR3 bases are TGTGCCAGTAGCCCCCTAGACAGGAACACTGAAGCTTTCTTT.

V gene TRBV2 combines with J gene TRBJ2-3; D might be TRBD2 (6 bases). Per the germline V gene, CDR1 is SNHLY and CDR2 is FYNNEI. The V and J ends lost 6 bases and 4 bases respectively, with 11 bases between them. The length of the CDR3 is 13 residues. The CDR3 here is CASSPRLADTQYF. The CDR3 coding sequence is TGTGCCAGCAGCCCTAGACTAGCAGATACGCAGTATTTT.

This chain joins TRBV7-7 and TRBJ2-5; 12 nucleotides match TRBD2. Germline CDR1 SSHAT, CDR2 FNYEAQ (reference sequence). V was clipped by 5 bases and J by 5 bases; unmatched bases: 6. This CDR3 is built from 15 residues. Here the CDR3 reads CASSALAGGGETQYF. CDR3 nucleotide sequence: TGTGCCAGCAGCGCTCTAGCGGGAGGGGGGGAGACCCAGTACTTC.

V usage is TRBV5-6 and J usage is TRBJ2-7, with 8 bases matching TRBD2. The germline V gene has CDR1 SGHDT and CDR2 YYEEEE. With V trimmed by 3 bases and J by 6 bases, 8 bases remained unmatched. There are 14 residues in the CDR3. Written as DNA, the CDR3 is TGTGCCAGCAGCTACTACGGGGGGGCCGGCGAGCAGTACTTC. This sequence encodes CASSYYGGAGEQYF.

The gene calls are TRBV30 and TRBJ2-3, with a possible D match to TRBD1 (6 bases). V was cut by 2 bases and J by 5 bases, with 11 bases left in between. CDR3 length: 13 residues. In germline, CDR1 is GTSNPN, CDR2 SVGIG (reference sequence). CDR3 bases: TGTGCCTGGAGTCCCGGGACACGAGATACGCAGTATTTT. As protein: CAWSPGTRDTQYF.

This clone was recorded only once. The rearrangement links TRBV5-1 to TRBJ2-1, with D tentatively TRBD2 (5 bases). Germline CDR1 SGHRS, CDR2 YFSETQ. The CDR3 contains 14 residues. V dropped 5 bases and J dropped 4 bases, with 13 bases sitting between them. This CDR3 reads CASSGNSAYNEQFF. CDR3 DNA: TGCGCCAGCAGTGGAAATAGCGCTTACAATGAGCAGTTCTTC.

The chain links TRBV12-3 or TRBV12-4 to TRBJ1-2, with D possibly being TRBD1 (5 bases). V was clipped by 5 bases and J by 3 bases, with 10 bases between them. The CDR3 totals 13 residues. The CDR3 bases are TGTGCCAGCAGTCTATCGGGGGACTATGGCTACACCTTC. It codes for CASSLSGDYGYTF.

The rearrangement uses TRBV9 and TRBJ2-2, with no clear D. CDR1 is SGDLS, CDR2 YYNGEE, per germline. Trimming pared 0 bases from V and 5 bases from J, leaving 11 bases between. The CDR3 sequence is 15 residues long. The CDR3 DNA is TGTGCCAGCAGCGTAGTCGGATCGTTGACCGGGGAGCTGTTTTTT. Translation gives CASSVVGSLTGELFF.

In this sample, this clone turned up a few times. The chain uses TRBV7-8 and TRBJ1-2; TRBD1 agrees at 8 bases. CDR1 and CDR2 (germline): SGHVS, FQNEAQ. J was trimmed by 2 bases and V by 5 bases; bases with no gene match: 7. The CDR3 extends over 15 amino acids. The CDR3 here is CASSPDRAFNYGYTF. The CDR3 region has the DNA TGTGCCAGCAGCCCGGACAGGGCTTTCAACTATGGCTACACCTTC. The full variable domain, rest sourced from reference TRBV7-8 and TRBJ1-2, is GAGVSQSPRYKVAKRGQDVALRCDPISGHVSLFWYQQALGQGPEFLTYFQNEAQLDKSGLPSDRFFAERPEGSVSTLKIQRTQQEDSAVYLCASSPDRAFNYGYTFGSGTRLTVV.